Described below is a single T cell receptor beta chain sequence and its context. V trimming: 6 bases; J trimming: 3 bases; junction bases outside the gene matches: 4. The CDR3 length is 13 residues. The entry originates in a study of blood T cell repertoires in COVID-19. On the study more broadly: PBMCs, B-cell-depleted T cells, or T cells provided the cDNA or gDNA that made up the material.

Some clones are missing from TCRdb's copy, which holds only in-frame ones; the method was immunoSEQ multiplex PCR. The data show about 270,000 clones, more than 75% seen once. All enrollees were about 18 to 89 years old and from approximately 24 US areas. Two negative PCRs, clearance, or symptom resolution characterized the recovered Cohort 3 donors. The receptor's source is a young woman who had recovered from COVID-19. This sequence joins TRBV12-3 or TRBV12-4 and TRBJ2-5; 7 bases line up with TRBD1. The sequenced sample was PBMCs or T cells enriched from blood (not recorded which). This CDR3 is CASSPGTEETQYF. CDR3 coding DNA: TGTGCCAGCAGCCCCGGGACAGAAGAGACCCAGTACTTC.